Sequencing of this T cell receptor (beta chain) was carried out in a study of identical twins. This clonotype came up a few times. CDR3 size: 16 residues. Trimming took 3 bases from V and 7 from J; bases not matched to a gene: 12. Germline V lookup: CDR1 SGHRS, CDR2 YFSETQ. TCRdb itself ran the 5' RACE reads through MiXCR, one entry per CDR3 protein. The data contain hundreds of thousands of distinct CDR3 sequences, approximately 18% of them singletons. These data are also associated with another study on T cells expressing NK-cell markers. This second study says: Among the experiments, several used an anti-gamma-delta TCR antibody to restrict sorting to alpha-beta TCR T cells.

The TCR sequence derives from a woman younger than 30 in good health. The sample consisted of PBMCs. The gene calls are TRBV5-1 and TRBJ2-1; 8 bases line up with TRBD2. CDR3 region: CASSWGPGLERNEQFF. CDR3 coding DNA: TGCGCCAGCAGCTGGGGGCCGGGACTAGAAAGGAATGAGCAGTTCTTC.